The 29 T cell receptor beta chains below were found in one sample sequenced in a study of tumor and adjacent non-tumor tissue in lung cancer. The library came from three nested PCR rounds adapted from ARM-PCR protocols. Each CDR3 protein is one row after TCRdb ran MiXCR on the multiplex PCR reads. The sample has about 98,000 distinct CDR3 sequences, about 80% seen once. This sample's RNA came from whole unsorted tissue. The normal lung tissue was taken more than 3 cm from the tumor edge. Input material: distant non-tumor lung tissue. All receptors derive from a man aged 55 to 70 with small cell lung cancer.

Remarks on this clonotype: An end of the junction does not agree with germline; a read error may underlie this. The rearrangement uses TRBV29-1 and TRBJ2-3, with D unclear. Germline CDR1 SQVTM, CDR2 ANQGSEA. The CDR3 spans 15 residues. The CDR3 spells CIVERGTPSTDTQYF. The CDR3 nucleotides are TGCATCGTTGAGCGCGGTACCCCAAGTACAGATACGCAGTATTTT.

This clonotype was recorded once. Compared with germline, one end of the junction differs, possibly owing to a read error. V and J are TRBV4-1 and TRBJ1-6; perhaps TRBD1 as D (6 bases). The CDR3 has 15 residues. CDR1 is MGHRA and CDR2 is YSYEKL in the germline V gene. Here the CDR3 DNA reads TGCGCCAGCAGCCAAGATGGCAGGGGACCGTCACCCTTCCACTTT. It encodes CASSQDGRGPSPFHF.

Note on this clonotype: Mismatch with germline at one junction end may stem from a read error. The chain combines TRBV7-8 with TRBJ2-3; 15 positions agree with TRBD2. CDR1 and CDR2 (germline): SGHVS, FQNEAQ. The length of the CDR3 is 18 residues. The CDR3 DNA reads TGTGTCAGCAGCCAACGGACTAGCGGGAGGGCCGGGGCAGATACGCAGTATTTT. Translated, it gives CVSSQRTSGRAGADTQYF.

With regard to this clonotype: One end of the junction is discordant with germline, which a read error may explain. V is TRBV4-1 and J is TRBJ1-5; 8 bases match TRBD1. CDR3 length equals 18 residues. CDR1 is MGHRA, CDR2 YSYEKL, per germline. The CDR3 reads CTSIHVGVTGVGNQPQHF. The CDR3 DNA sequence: TGCACCAGCATCCATGTGGGAGTGACAGGGGTAGGCAATCAGCCCCAGCATTTT.

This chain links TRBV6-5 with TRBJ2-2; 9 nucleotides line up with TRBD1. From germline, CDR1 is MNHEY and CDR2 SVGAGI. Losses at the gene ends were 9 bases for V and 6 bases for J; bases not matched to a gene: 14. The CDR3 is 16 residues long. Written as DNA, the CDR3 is TGTGCCAGGTGGGGGGCTCCTGGACAGGGGTCCGGGGAGCTGTTTTTT. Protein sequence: CARWGAPGQGSGELFF.

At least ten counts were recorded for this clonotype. The CDR3: CSAKHGSGELFF. CDR3 DNA: TGCAGTGCCAAGCACGGGTCTGGGGAGCTGTTTTTT. The chain combines TRBV20-1 with TRBJ2-2; D is unclear. The CDR3 totals 12 residues. V was clipped by 6 bases and J by 8 bases, with 13 bases between them. Germline V gene sequence: CDR1 DFQATT, CDR2 SNEGSKA (reference sequence).

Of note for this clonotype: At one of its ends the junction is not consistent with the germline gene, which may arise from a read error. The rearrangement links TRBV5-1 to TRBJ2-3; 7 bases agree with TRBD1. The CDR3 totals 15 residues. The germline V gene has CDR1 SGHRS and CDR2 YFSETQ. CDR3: CDSSPVGQVTDTQYF. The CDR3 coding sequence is TGCGACAGCAGCCCGGTTGGACAGGTCACGGATACACAGTATTTT.

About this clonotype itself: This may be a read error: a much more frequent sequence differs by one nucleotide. CDR3 nucleotides: TGTGCCAGCAGCTTAAGGGGGCAGGATGTGGAGACCCAGTACTTC. Protein: CASSLRGQDVETQYF. The chain recombines TRBV7-8 with TRBJ2-5; 7 bases map to TRBD1. The CDR3 has 15 amino acids. V trimming: 2 bases; J trimming: 5 bases; junction bases outside the gene matches: 8. The germline CDR1 and CDR2 sequences are SGHVS and FQNEAQ.

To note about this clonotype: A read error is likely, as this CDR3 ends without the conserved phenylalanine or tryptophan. DNA of the CDR3: TGTGCCAGCAGCATCGTGGGGCGACCCTACGAACAGTACTAC. Protein: CASSIVGRPYEQYY. The chain employs TRBV13 and TRBJ2-7, with D tentatively TRBD1 (5 bases). The germline gives CDR1 PRHDT, CDR2 FYEKMQ (reference sequence). The CDR3 length is 14 residues.

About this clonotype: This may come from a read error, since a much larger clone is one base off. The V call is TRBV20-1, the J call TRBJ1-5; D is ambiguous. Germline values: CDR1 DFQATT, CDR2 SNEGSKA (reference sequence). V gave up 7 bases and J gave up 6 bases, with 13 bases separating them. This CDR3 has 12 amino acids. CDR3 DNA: TGCAGTGTAGGGATGGGAAGTCAGCCCCAGCATTTT. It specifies CSVGMGSQPQHF.

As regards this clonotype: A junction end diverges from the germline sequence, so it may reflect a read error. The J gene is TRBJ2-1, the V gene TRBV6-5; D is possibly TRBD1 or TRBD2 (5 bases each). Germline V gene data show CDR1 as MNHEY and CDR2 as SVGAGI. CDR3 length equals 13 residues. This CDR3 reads CTSSYPGRNEQFF. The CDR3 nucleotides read TGCACCAGCAGTTACCCGGGACGGAATGAGCAGTTCTTC.

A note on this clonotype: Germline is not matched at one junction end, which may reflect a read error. The CDR3 reads CASSLYSGEQGTHYF. CDR3 nucleotide sequence: TGTGCCAGCAGTCTCTATAGCGGGGAACAAGGGACCCACTACTTC. The chain recombines TRBV12-3 or TRBV12-4 with TRBJ2-5, with 8 bases fitting TRBD2. The CDR3 totals 15 residues.

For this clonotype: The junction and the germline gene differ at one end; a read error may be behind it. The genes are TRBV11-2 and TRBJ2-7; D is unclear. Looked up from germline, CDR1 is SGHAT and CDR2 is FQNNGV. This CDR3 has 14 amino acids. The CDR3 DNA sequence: TGTGCCAGCAGCTTAGAAGTCGGAGAGTACGATCAGTACTTC. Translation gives CASSLEVGEYDQYF.

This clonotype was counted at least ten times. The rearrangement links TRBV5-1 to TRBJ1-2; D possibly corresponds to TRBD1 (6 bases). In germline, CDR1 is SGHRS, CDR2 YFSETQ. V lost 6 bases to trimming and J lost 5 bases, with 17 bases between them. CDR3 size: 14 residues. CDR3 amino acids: CASTKLQGSYGYTF. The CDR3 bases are TGCGCCAGCACCAAGTTACAGGGTAGTTATGGCTACACCTTC.

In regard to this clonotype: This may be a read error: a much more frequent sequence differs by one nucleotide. Here the CDR3 DNA reads TGTGCCAGCAGCCAGAACAAGGCTGAGGGGTATGGCTACACCTTC. Protein: CASSQNKAEGYGYTF. This sequence joins TRBV7-9 and TRBJ1-2; tentative D call: TRBD1 (5 bases). Germline lookup yields CDR1 SEHNR and CDR2 FQNEAQ (reference sequence). This CDR3 spans 15 amino acids. V was cut by 5 bases and J by 5 bases, with 18 bases left in between.

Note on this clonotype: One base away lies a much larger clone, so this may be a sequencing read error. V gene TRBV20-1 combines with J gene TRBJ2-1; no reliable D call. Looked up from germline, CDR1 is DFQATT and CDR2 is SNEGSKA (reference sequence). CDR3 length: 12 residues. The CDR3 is CTARPPNNEQFF. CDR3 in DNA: TGCACTGCTAGGCCCCCAAATAATGAGCAGTTCTTC.

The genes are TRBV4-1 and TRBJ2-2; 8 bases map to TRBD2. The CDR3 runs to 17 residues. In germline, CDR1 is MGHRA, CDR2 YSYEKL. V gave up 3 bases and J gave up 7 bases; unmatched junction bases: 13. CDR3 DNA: TGCGCCAGCAGCCACTCCATCACGGGGGGGGTCGGCGGGGAGCTGTTTTTT. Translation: CASSHSITGGVGGELFF.

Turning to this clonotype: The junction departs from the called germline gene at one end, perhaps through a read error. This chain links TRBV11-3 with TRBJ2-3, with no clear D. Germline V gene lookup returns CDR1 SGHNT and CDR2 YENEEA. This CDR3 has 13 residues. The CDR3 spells CASSFQWADTQYF. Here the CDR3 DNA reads TGTGCCAGCAGCTTTCAGTGGGCAGATACGCAGTACTTT.

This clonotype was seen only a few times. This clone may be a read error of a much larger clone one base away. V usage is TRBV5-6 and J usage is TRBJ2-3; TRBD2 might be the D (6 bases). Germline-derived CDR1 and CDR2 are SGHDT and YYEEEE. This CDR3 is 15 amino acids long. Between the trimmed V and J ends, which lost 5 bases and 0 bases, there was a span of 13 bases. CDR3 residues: CASRRGATSTDTQYF. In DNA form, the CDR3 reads TGTGCCAGCAGGCGGGGAGCGACCAGCACAGATACGCAGTATTTT.

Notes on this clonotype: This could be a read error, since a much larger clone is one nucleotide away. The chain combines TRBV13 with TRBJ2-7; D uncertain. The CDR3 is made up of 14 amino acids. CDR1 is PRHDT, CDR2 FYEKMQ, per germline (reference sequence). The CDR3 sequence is CASSLGLQRIEQFV. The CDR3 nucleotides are TGTGCCAGCAGCTTAGGCCTGCAAAGGATTGAGCAGTTCGTC.

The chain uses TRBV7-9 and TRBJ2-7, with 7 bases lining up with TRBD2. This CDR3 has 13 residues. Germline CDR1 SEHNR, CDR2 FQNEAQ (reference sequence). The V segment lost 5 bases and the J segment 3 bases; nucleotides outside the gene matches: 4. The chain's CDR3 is CASSRDYYYEQYF. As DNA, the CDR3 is TGTGCCAGCAGCCGGGACTACTACTACGAGCAGTACTTC.

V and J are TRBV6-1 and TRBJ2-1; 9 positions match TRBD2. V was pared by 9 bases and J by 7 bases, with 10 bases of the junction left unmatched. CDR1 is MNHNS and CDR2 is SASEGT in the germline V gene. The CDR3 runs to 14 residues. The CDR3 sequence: CASILSGSKNEQFF. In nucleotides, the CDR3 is TGTGCCAGTATCCTTAGCGGGAGTAAGAATGAGCAGTTCTTC.

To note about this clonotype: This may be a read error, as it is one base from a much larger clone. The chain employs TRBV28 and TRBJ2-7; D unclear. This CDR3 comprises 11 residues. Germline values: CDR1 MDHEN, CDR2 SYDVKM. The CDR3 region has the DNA TGTGTCAGCAGTCGTTTATACGAGCAGTACTTC. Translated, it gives CVSSRLYEQYF.

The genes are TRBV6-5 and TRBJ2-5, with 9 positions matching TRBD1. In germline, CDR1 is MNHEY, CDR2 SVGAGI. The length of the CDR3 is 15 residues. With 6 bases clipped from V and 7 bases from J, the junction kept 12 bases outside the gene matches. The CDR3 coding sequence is TGTGCCAGCAGCTTAATCCCGGGACAGGGAGGGACCCAGTACTTC. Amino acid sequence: CASSLIPGQGGTQYF.

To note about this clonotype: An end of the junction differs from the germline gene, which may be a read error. CDR3 DNA: TGCAACGTTGAAGATCGGCAGCGCACAGATACGCAGTATTTT. Its translation is CNVEDRQRTDTQYF. The J gene is TRBJ2-3, the V gene TRBV29-1; D gene ambiguous. The CDR3 spans 14 residues. CDR1 and CDR2 from the germline V gene are SQVTM and ANQGSEA.

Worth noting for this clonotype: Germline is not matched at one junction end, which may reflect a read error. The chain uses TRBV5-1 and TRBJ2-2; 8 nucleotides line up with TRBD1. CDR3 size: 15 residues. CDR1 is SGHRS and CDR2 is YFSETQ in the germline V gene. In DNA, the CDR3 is TGCACCAGCACCCTGACAGGGGTCGACACTGGGGAGCTGTTTTTT. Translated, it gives CTSTLTGVDTGELFF.

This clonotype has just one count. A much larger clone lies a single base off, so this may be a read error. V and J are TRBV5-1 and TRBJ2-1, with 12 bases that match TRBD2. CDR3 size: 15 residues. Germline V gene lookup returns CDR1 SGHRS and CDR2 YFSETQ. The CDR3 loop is CASSSGLAGYNDQFF. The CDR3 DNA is TGCGCCAGCAGCTCAGGACTAGCGGGATACAATGATCAGTTCTTC. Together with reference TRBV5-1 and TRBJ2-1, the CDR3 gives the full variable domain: KAGVTQTPRYLIKTRGQQVTLSCSPISGHRSVSWYQQTPGQGLQFLFEYFSETQRNKGNFPGRFSGRQFSNSRSEMNVSTLELGDSALYLCASSSGLAGYNDQFFGPGTRLTVL.

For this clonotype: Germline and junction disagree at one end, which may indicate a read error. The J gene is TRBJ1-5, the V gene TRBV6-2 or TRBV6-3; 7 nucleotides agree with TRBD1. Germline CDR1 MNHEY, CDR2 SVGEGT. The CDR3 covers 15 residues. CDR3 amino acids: CVSSTGVTNNQPQHF. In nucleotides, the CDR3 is TGTGTCAGCAGCACAGGGGTTACTAACAATCAGCCCCAGCATTTT.

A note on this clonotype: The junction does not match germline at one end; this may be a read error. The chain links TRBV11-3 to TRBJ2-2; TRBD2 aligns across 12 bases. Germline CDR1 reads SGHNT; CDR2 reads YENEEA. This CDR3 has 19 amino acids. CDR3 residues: CACSRDDTGLAGRTGEMCF. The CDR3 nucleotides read TGTGCCTGCAGTCGTGATGACACGGGACTAGCGGGTCGCACCGGGGAGATGTGTTTT.